This T cell receptor (beta chain) was sequenced in a study of regulatory T cells in long-lasting Graves disease. In the case of this clonotype: Its antigen is not known.

Regarding the study as a whole: The sample size was small, and this may have reduced accuracy. TRBV28, TRBJ1-2 and TRBJ2-5 were segments that persistent disease favored. A greater number of public clonotypes (approximately 2,500) was shared by persistent patients than by new patients (over 900).

Construction of the TCR beta libraries employed iRepertoire HTBI primers in conjunction with Arm-PCR of CDR3 regions. Authors' analysis steps: Analysis of the samples identified 50 to 70 TRBV and 15 or so TRBJ segments. TCRdb fed the multiplex PCR reads into MiXCR, producing one record per CDR3 protein. The V and J calls and clone size come from TCRdb's table, not from the authors' own analysis. The sample shows some 300,000 distinct CDR3 sequences, 20% to 25% of them seen only once. V shed 4 bases and J shed 3 bases, with 16 bases lying between them. The CDR3 runs to 15 residues. Germline V lookup: CDR1 PRHDT, CDR2 FYEKMQ (reference sequence). The time point here: persistent/refractory GD, antithyroid drugs over 5 years with positive TRAb. RNA isolated from PBMCs was used to make the TCR library.

The sample was peripheral blood mononuclear cells (PBMCs), taken when the disease was refractory, from a patient treated with antithyroid drugs. The chain couples TRBV13 to TRBJ2-7; D perhaps matches TRBD2 (6 bases). The TCR sequence derives from a female donor with Graves disease. The CDR3 region has the DNA TGTGCCAGCAGCTCCCGGGACTCAGTGAACTACGAGCAGTACTTC. Translated, it gives CASSSRDSVNYEQYF.